The sequence of this T cell receptor beta chain was determined in a study of cytomegalovirus exposure and HLA in healthy donors (TCRdb year 2017). At the level of the whole study: An earlier analysis of several hundred of the donors reported more than 250 Gb of sequence data and some 120 million unique TCR beta sequences from roughly 180 million T cells. Using immunosequencing, the study profiled T cell repertoires from 666 subjects and related those repertoires to cytomegalovirus serostatus. A later genetic analysis used genome-wide SNP genotypes for about three fifths of the 666 donors, treating that subset as a discovery cohort. An earlier analysis of approximately 500 of the donors applied high-throughput TCR beta sequencing to assess whether each TCR beta V gene segment acted as functional or pseudogenic. Donor age, sex, ethnicity and CMV serostatus were compiled together with the repertoire data. The study combined high-throughput TCR immunosequencing, statistical association of individual TCRs with disease status, and machine learning to predict cytomegalovirus infection status. HLA typing covered class I and class II loci at four-digit resolution. Besides the first cohort of more than 650 subjects, a separate validation cohort made up of roughly 130 different subjects was used. Every repertoire in the discovery cohort had been generated on one and the same sequencing platform. Of the roughly 400 genotyped donors, 65% to 90% fell in the genetic ancestry cluster associated with self-reported Caucasian donors. Rather than drawing on any new phenotypic data, the later analysis identified candidate immune exposures from TCR beta sequences and the way those sequences occurred across donors. Typing coverage differed by locus: A, B, C, DRB1 and DQB1 were typed in about 629-630 donors, DQA1 in approximately 520, DPA1 in 606, and DPB1 in just under 490. An early release covering more than 500 HLA-typed donors comprised roughly 300 gigabases of sequencing data and approximately 80 million unique TCR sequences. In a later analysis, previously published TCR beta repertoires from hundreds of donors were re-analyzed and high-resolution HLA genotyping was added so that TCR occurrence patterns could be studied. Several DR-DQ haplotypes were handled as single units for association and clustering because linkage in the cohort was strong. The aim of the study was to test whether cataloging public T cell receptors could identify signatures of past pathogen exposure. Among some 410 genotyped donors of the cohort, an average of about 220,000 unique TCR beta nucleotide sequences was sequenced per donor, of which approximately 18% were non-productive.

The cohort comprised some 680 healthy bone marrow donors. At the time of sampling, every cohort member was nominally healthy, though immune exposures that went unrecorded were likely present. The donor tested CMV seronegative, placing the donor among the roughly 340 seronegative members of the cohort. A peripheral blood sample was collected from each donor, and TCR beta sequencing was performed on peripheral blood mononuclear cells. The Qiagen DNeasy Blood Extraction Kit was used to extract genomic DNA from the blood cell samples. On the study overall, not on this receptor specifically: HLA typing was unavailable for some donors at each locus, so association tests used only the typed subset. The cohort was sequenced for TCR beta chains only, and without alpha or paired-chain data the features that could be detected were limited. Most TCR sequences were observed very rarely across donors, whereas some public TCRs were present in many individuals. When HLA alleles, especially DR and DQ, strongly co-occurred, attributing TCR associations to individual alleles was difficult. Because counts were too low, roughly 17 rarely observed V segments, including chromosome 9 orphons, were left out of the earlier analysis of some 640 of the donors. In an earlier analysis of under 600 of the donors, most TCR beta V segments were observed in productive rearrangements about 87% or about 30% of the time, broadly matching IMGT annotations. In a later analysis, TCR association rates were found to vary across HLA loci, with the most associated TCRs seen for DRB1 alleles and the fewest for HLA-C alleles. It was suggested by the authors that the approach could potentially be generalized to other disease states and immunological phenotypes. In the study, around 160 TCR beta chains were listed as associated with cytomegalovirus. A cluster of highly shared sequence variants was judged likely to represent a technical artifact of the sequencing pipeline. Specific HLA alleles were associated with over 15,000 TCR beta sequences at a false discovery rate of 0.05 in a later analysis. Correlated functional status among segregating V segments might be attributable to linkage disequilibrium, but an unknown experimental factor could not be ruled out. Three of the identified cytomegalovirus-associated TCR beta chains were confirmed in vitro to be specific for cytomegalovirus antigens. The 87-base-pair reads could not distinguish some IMGT-functional V segments, including TRBV6-2 and TRBV6-3, so those segments were excluded. In a later analysis, HLA-associated TCR beta chains showed more clonal expansion and lower generation probabilities than non-associated chains that were equally common. In a later genetic analysis, a missense DCLRE1C variant was associated with V-gene and J-gene trimming of TCR beta chains, and the association was replicated in an independent cohort. Compared with the roughly 710-donor mean, donors in an Asian-associated ancestry cluster had fewer N-insertions in productive TCRs, according to a later genetic analysis. A later analysis found that most CMV-associated TCR beta chains appeared HLA-restricted, with HLA associations seemingly driven largely by CMV exposure. A further reported finding was that TCR beta sequences accurately predicted the HLA-A and HLA-B alleles for most subjects in the first cohort. According to a later analysis, parvovirus B19, influenza, CMV and Epstein-Barr virus appeared linked to several top co-occurrence clusters. The only immune exposure information available for the cohort was CMV serostatus. The classifier was reported to diagnose cytomegalovirus status with high specificity and sensitivity in both the original cohort and the validation cohort. Sequencing depth was assumed to be roughly uniform across donors in the presence/absence analyses, though that assumption may not hold.

V gives up 4 bases and J gives up 4 bases, and the segment between their germline ends measures 16 bases. As encoded in the germline V gene, CDR1 is SGHDN while CDR2 is FVKESK. Measured from the cysteine to the phenylalanine, the CDR3 is 15 residues long. The sequence is cut down to CDR3 DNA, 45 bases in frame from base 1. Library preparation used the immunoSEQ multiplex PCR assay. For the multiplex PCR, a mixture combining 60 forward primers for TCR Vbeta segments and 13 reverse primers for TCR Jbeta segments was used. Amplification of the CDR3 region of rearranged TCR beta genes was performed with a multiplex PCR assay on genomic DNA. On the Illumina HiSeq System, the amplified TCR beta libraries were sequenced as 87-base-pair reads. As for the authors' bioinformatics: Across the 600 to 700 repertoires, a later analysis counted tens of millions of unique TCR beta chains, around 10 million of which were shared by at least two donors. Raw reads were error-corrected and collapsed into unique sequences with a nearest-neighbor algorithm that merged closely related sequences to remove PCR and sequencing errors. V, D and J gene segments were assigned by aligning CDR3 sequences to IMGT reference sequences. For a sequence to be retained, a match of at least six nucleotides was required to both a V gene segment and a J gene segment. Rearrangements were classified as productive when the CDR3 lacked stop codons and remained in frame with V and J, and all other rearrangements were classified as non-productive. Following IMGT convention, CDR3 was defined as the stretch from the second conserved V-encoded cysteine to the conserved J-encoded phenylalanine. The earlier analysis of about 570 of the donors excluded any sequence lacking an unambiguous match to a single V gene segment. In an earlier analysis of approximately 550 of the donors, V segments were called functional above 56.7% productive rearrangements and were called segregating when the between-donor standard deviation exceeded 5%. To diagnose cytomegalovirus status from the catalog of TCR beta chain sequences, a statistical classification framework was built. In a later analysis, V and J genes were assigned by comparing TCR nucleotide sequences against IMGT/GENE-DB human TR gene sequences. A later analysis assigned CDR3 sequences and most-parsimonious VDJ recombination scenarios with the TCRdist pipeline. In a later analysis, every TCR beta chain was defined by the combination of its CDR3 amino acid sequence and its V-gene family, and reads without a unique V-gene family were dropped. In a later analysis, fewer than 650 highly shared, low-generation-probability nucleotide sequences were removed to address suspected cross-contamination and a sequencing artifact. In a later analysis, a clonal expansion index for each public chain was calculated from normalized within-repertoire ranks of inferred template counts. In a later analysis, generation probabilities were computed using a VDJ recombination model fitted to out-of-frame rearrangements, and the results were checked against IGoR. Hypergeometric tests were used in a later analysis to score TCR-TCR, TCR-HLA and TCR-CMV co-occurrence, with a repertoire-size bias correction applied to the TCR pairs. False discovery rates were estimated in a later analysis by permuting HLA or CMV assignments 20 times. In a later analysis, co-occurring TCRs were grouped using DBSCAN, and TCRdist sequence similarity was added for clustering within HLA-allele-positive subsets. Co-occurrence clustering excluded repertoires with fewer than 30,000 or more than 120,000 public chains, plus five with anomalous nucleotide sharing. What TCRdb holds here is the immuneACCESS table cut down to in-frame rearrangements. Part of the clones is not present; checked against another copy, under half of the missing clones reflect an unresolved V gene, and the others are unexplained. That table is the source of V, J and clone size, and D and trimming were worked out from the DNA. This sample has roughly 170,000 clones in its table, and roughly 78% of those were observed once. The ten largest make up around 0.69% of the sample.

Comment on this clone: The antigen this receptor binds is unknown. No much larger clone is present one base from it, and per-base qualities are unavailable.

Sequenced sample: PBMCs. This clonotype originated in a boy under 18 in good health and CMV-seronegative. In this chain, TRBV14 is recombined with TRBJ1-2, with TRBD1 perhaps the D gene, on 6 matching bases. The DNA is TGTGCCAGCAGCCCTTACAGGGCGGGGGGCTATGGCTACACCTTC. It translates as CASSPYRAGGYGYTF.